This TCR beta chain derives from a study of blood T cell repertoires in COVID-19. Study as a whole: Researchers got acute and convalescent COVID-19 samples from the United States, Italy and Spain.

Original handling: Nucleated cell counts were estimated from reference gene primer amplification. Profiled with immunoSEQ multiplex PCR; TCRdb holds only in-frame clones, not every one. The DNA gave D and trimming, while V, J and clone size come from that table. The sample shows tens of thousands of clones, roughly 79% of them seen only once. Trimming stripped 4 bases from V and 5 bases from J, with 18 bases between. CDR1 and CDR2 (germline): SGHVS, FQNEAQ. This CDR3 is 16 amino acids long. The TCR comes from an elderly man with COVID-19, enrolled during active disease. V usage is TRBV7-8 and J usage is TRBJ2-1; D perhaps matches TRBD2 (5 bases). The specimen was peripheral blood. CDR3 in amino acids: CASSSRLGIANNEQFF. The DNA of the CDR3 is TGTGCCAGCAGCTCCCGACTGGGGATAGCGAACAATGAGCAGTTCTTC. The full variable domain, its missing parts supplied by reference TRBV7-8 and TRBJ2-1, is GAGVSQSPRYKVAKRGQDVALRCDPISGHVSLFWYQQALGQGPEFLTYFQNEAQLDKSGLPSDRFFAERPEGSVSTLKIQRTQQEDSAVYLCASSSRLGIANNEQFFGPGTRLTVL.